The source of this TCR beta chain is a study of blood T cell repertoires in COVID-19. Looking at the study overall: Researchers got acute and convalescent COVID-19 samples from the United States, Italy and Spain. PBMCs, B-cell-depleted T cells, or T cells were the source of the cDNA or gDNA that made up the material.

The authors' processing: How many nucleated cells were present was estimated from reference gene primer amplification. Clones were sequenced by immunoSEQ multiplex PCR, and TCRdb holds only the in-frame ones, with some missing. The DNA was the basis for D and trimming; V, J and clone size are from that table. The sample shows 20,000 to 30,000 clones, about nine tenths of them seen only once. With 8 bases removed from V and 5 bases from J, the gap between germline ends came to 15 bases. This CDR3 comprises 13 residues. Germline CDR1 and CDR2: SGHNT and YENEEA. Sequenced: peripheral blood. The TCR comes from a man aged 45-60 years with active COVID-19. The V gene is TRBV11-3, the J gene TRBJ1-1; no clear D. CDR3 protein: CASGKLRDTEAFF. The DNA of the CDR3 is TGTGCCAGCGGAAAGTTACGGGATACTGAAGCTTTCTTT.